Listed below are T cell receptor beta chains from one sample, sequenced in a study of OX40 agonist ivuxolimab in advanced cancers. Using immunoSEQ multiplex PCR, the repertoire was profiled, and TCRdb retains in-frame clones only, with some absent. The table lists around 80,000 clones, around 87% of them singletons. This specimen was CD4+ or CD8+ T cells sorted from blood, taken in a trial of the OX40 agonist ivuxolimab. Receptor source: an adult with an advanced solid tumor such as melanoma, head and neck, liver or kidney cancer. Each CDR3 is given with its conserved first and last residue. The order of the fields is clone size, J gene, V gene, D gene, CDR3 protein, CDR3 DNA. D genes are given only for firm matches. Size values are once, few and many counts, or a class for expanded clones, and some rows have none.

>NA|TRBJ2-3|TRBV11-2|TRBD2
CASSTKRGARADTQYF
TGTGCCAGCAGCACCAAGCGGGGGGCTAGAGCAGATACGCAGTATTTT
>NA|TRBJ1-1|TRBV30|TRBD1
CAWSSQGGTEAFF
TGTGCCTGGAGTTCACAGGGGGGGACTGAAGCTTTCTTT
>NA|TRBJ1-5|TRBV27|NA
CASSSRWDQPQHF
TGTGCCAGCAGTTCCAGGTGGGATCAGCCCCAGCATTTT
>NA|TRBJ1-1|TRBV5-1|NA
CASSLWSMNTEAFF
TGCGCCAGCAGCTTGTGGTCTATGAACACTGAAGCTTTCTTT
>NA|TRBJ1-5|TRBV28|NA
CASRAGRDQPQHF
TGTGCCAGCAGGGCTGGCAGGGATCAGCCCCAGCATTTT
>few|TRBJ2-3|TRBV28|NA
CASSADDSNTQYF
TGTGCCAGCAGTGCCGACGACTCAAATACGCAGTATTTT
>NA|TRBJ2-3|TRBV9|TRBD2
CASSTTGGGRDPTDTQYF
TGTGCCAGCAGCACCACTGGTGGGGGGAGGGACCCCACAGATACGCAGTATTTT
>NA|TRBJ1-1|TRBV28|TRBD1
CASTLTGRKNTEAFF
TGTGCCAGCACCCTGACAGGGCGTAAGAACACTGAAGCTTTCTTT
>NA|TRBJ1-2|TRBV20-1|NA
CSATPGGYTF
TGCAGTGCTACTCCGGGGGGCTACACCTTC
>NA|TRBJ2-1|TRBV9|NA
CASSPGDVFVNEQFF
TGTGCCAGCAGCCCCGGGGACGTTTTCGTTAATGAGCAGTTCTTC
>NA|TRBJ1-1|TRBV18|TRBD1
CASSPYGGQGNTEAFF
TGTGCCAGCTCACCATATGGGGGACAGGGGAACACTGAAGCTTTCTTT
>few|TRBJ2-3|TRBV29-1|TRBD1
CSVQGTGGTTDTQYF
TGCAGCGTCCAAGGGACAGGGGGAACGACAGATACGCAGTATTTT
>NA|TRBJ2-5|TRBV29-1|TRBD2
CSVGVGLAGLETQYF
TGCAGCGTGGGGGTGGGACTAGCGGGGTTGGAGACCCAGTACTTC
>NA|TRBJ2-7|TRBV11-1|TRBD1
CASSLSGQGTHEQYF
TGTGCCAGCAGCTTGTCGGGACAGGGTACCCACGAGCAGTACTTC
>NA|TRBJ2-5|TRBV4-2|TRBD2
CASSPSGLAGGKQETQYF
TGTGCCAGCAGCCCTTCTGGACTAGCGGGGGGGAAACAAGAGACCCAGTACTTC
>NA|TRBJ1-2|TRBV18|TRBD1
CASSPYTDRDYGYTF
TGTGCCAGCTCACCATATACCGACAGGGACTATGGCTACACCTTC
>once|TRBJ2-1|TRBV5-4|TRBD2
CASSPRGLAGTDEQFF
TGTGCCAGCAGCCCCCGAGGGCTAGCGGGGACAGATGAGCAGTTCTTC
>NA|TRBJ1-1|TRBV5-1|TRBD1
CASSLGTGRGEAFF
TGCGCCAGCAGCTTGGGGACAGGGAGGGGCGAGGCTTTCTTT
>NA|TRBJ1-5|TRBV19|NA
CASRGGIGNQPQHF
TGTGCCAGTAGGGGGGGGATCGGCAATCAGCCCCAGCATTTT
>NA|TRBJ1-2|TRBV4-1|TRBD1
CASSPGTGGIYTF
TGCGCCAGCAGCCCCGGGACAGGTGGAATTTATACCTTC
>NA|TRBJ2-3|TRBV10-3|NA
CAISDSTGTDTQYF
TGTGCCATCAGTGACTCTACAGGCACAGATACGCAGTATTTT
>NA|TRBJ1-3|TRBV11-2|NA
CASSLQNRLTGNTIYF
TGTGCCAGCAGCTTGCAAAACAGGCTTACTGGAAACACCATATATTTT
>NA|TRBJ2-1|TRBV6-6|NA
CASSYSMVSSDNEQFF
TGTGCCAGCAGTTACTCGATGGTCAGTTCAGACAATGAGCAGTTCTTC
>NA|TRBJ2-3|TRBV10-2|TRBD2
CASSGLAGGWTDTQYF
TGCGCCAGCAGTGGCTTAGCGGGGGGATGGACAGATACGCAGTATTTT
>few|TRBJ2-2|TRBV4-2|TRBD1
CASSQTGDLSGELFF
TGTGCCAGCAGCCAAACAGGGGACCTCTCCGGGGAGCTGTTTTTT
>NA|TRBJ2-3|TRBV5-4|TRBD1
CASSLRLQGATDTQYF
TGTGCCAGCAGCTTAAGACTACAGGGGGCAACAGATACGCAGTATTTT
>NA|TRBJ2-5|TRBV5-6|TRBD1
CASSPDRAYQETQYF
TGTGCCAGCAGCCCGGACAGGGCCTACCAAGAGACCCAGTACTTC
>NA|TRBJ2-2|TRBV5-6|TRBD1
CASSGKSWDSENTGELFF
TGTGCCAGCAGCGGAAAAAGTTGGGACAGTGAGAACACCGGGGAGCTGTTTTTT
>NA|TRBJ1-6|TRBV7-8|NA
CASRERGFNSPLHF
TGTGCCAGCAGAGAAAGGGGGTTTAATTCACCCCTCCACTTT
>NA|TRBJ2-7|TRBV7-8|NA
CASSLSRYEQYF
TGTGCCAGCAGCTTATCCCGCTACGAGCAGTACTTC
>few|TRBJ1-1|TRBV15|NA
CATSRDRGPEGAFF
TGTGCCACCAGCAGAGACCGGGGGCCCGAAGGGGCTTTCTTT
>NA|TRBJ1-4|TRBV2|NA
CASSGTQSNEKLFF
TGTGCCAGCAGTGGGACGCAATCTAATGAAAAACTGTTTTTT
>NA|TRBJ2-7|TRBV6-1|NA
CASTESRSAYEQYF
TGTGCCAGCACCGAGAGCAGGTCCGCCTACGAGCAGTACTTC
>NA|TRBJ1-4|TRBV18|NA
CASSPNLAGGATNEKLFF
TGTGCCAGCTCACCAAACCTCGCCGGGGGGGCAACTAATGAAAAACTGTTTTTT
>NA|TRBJ2-7|TRBV6-1|NA
CASSDPRGSYEQYF
TGTGCCAGCAGTGATCCCAGGGGCTCCTACGAGCAGTACTTC
>NA|TRBJ1-4|TRBV28|NA
CASSFLGGQGEKLFF
TGTGCCAGCAGTTTTTTAGGGGGGCAGGGGGAAAAACTGTTTTTT
>NA|TRBJ1-1|TRBV2|TRBD1
CASAGQGYTEAFF
TGTGCCAGCGCCGGACAGGGGTATACTGAAGCTTTCTTT
>NA|TRBJ2-1|TRBV4-1|NA
CASSQESTGSYNEQFF
TGCGCCAGCAGCCAAGAATCAACAGGCTCCTACAATGAGCAGTTCTTC
>once|TRBJ2-7|TRBV28|TRBD2
CASSLRGGTSYEQYF
TGTGCCAGCAGTTTAAGGGGAGGGACCTCCTACGAGCAGTACTTC
>NA|TRBJ2-7|TRBV7-9|NA
CASSSPGPKNEQYF
TGTGCCAGCAGCTCGCCGGGACCCAAAAACGAGCAGTACTTC